This T cell receptor (beta chain) was profiled in a study of human T cells and chemical hapten exposure. Study context: DPC (0.01%) was patch tested on the upper back and read at 6 days. Across samples, TCR yields varied, mostly owing to small differences in pooled library volumes.

TCRdb independently ran MiXCR on the RACE reads; one entry per CDR3 protein. The repertoire holds 80,000 to 100,000 distinct CDR3 sequences, with approximately 10% as singletons. In this sample, this clonotype turned up many times. This CDR3 has 15 residues. Germline CDR1 reads MNHEY; CDR2 reads SVGAGI. V dropped 6 bases and J dropped 6 bases, with 21 bases sitting between them. Documented time point: patch test 3, about 24 weeks after DPC sensitization. Noted treatment: therapeutic diphenylcyclopropenone sensitization with weekly scalp DPC. The sample in question was whole blood, obtained in connection with sensitization to the hapten diphenylcyclopropenone (DPC). The rearrangement links TRBV6-5 to TRBJ2-7; D is unclear. This clonotype was sampled from a woman in her thirties with alopecia areata. Some clones in this sample may be carry-over from other donors' samples. CDR3 nucleotide sequence: TGTGCCAGCAGCTACCTAGGCAATCTCCGGTCCGAGCAGTACTTC. This sequence encodes CASSYLGNLRSEQYF.